The 27 T cell receptor beta chains given below trace back to one sample, sequenced in a study of Graves' ophthalmopathy and Graves' hyperthyroidism. The authors amplified TCR beta CDR3 regions from RNA transcripts. In the first round, RT-PCR was carried out with HTBI primers, and a multiplex PCR formed the second round. TCRdb itself ran the multiplex PCR reads through MiXCR, one entry per CDR3 protein. The sample has about 150,000 distinct CDR3 sequences, less than 45% seen once. The specimen sequenced was peripheral blood. These receptors were collected from a woman between 40 and 55 years old with Graves' ophthalmopathy.

The sample holds a few counts of this clonotype. The chain joins TRBV12-3 or TRBV12-4 to TRBJ1-5; no reliable D call. The CDR3 totals 16 residues. With 6 bases removed from V and 6 bases from J, the gap between germline ends came to 21 bases. CDR3 protein: CASSWYGPRQGQPQHF. The CDR3 DNA reads TGTGCCAGCAGCTGGTATGGACCCAGGCAAGGTCAGCCCCAGCATTTT.

This clonotype was recorded many times. The CDR3 loop reads CATSRARGASSYEQYF. The CDR3 DNA reads as TGTGCCACCAGCAGAGCTCGGGGGGCGTCAAGCTACGAGCAGTACTTC. The chain combines TRBV15 with TRBJ2-7; D is possibly TRBD2 (7 bases). Trimming took 1 base from V and 3 from J, leaving 16 bases between them. Germline CDR1 reads LNHNV; CDR2 reads YYDKDF (reference sequence). This CDR3 region has 16 residues.

The V call is TRBV19, the J call TRBJ2-5; D possibly matches TRBD1 or TRBD2 (5 bases each). The CDR3 sequence is 16 residues long. V lost 2 bases, J lost 5 bases, and 18 bases lay in between. The germline gives CDR1 LNHDA, CDR2 SQIVND (reference sequence). The CDR3 region is CASSITSRLAGETQYF. DNA for the CDR3: TGTGCCAGTAGTATAACCTCGCGGCTAGCAGGGGAGACCCAGTACTTC.

In its sample, this clonotype was seen many times. The chain has TRBV15 and TRBJ1-1; D remains unclear. Germline CDR1 and CDR2: LNHNV and YYDKDF (reference sequence). This CDR3 is 13 amino acids long. Trimming shortened V by 3 bases and J by 1 base, and 6 bases separated the two germline ends. CDR3 sequence reads: CATSRSANTEAFF. The CDR3 DNA reads as TGTGCCACCAGCAGGTCGGCGAACACTGAAGCTTTCTTT.

In its sample, this clonotype was seen many times. The chain has TRBV27 and TRBJ2-7, with D perhaps TRBD1 (6 bases). The CDR3 extends over 17 amino acids. V lost 0 bases to trimming and J lost 2 bases, with 17 bases between them. The germline V gene encodes CDR1 MNHEY and CDR2 SMNVEV (reference sequence). This CDR3 is CASSLSGVTGVTYEQYF. The CDR3 region has the DNA TGTGCCAGCAGTTTATCTGGGGTGACAGGAGTTACCTACGAGCAGTACTTC.

By sample fraction, this clonotype is medium-sized. This chain connects TRBV6-1 to TRBJ2-5, with D perhaps being TRBD1 or TRBD2 (5 bases each). CDR1 MNHNS and CDR2 SASEGT come from the germline V gene. Between the trimmed V and J ends, which lost 4 bases and 1 base, there was a span of 16 bases. This CDR3 region has 16 residues. CDR3 bases: TGTGCCAGCAGTGCATCCGGGACGGGCATCCAAGAGACCCAGTACTTC. Its protein product is CASSASGTGIQETQYF.

This clonotype was counted at least ten times. V usage is TRBV28 and J usage is TRBJ1-5; D is unresolved. CDR3 size: 15 residues. Germline CDR1 MDHEN, CDR2 SYDVKM. Trimming stripped 5 bases from V and 6 bases from J, with 17 bases between. Here the CDR3 reads CASSTPGRGAQPQHF. The CDR3 nucleotides are TGTGCCAGCAGTACGCCGGGCCGGGGAGCTCAGCCCCAGCATTTT.

This clonotype was observed at least ten times. The chain couples TRBV6-5 to TRBJ2-7; weak D call: TRBD2 (6 bases). This CDR3 contains 14 residues. The V end lost 2 bases, the J end lost 3 bases, and 11 bases lay between the germline ends. Germline V CDR1 and CDR2: MNHEY, SVGAGI. In DNA, the CDR3 is TGTGCCAGCAGTTACAGGAGGGATGGCTACGAGCAGTACTTC. It encodes CASSYRRDGYEQYF.

There are many counts of this clonotype. The CDR3 DNA reads TGTGCCAGCAGCTTAGGTCCCCTCCTAAATCGTGAAGCTTTCTTT. Its translation: CASSLGPLLNREAFF. This chain uses TRBV13 with TRBJ1-1; unclear D gene. The CDR3 contains 15 residues. Germline V gives CDR1 PRHDT, CDR2 FYEKMQ (reference sequence). V was shortened by 0 bases and J by 7 bases, with 15 bases between the two germline ends.

This clonotype was counted at least ten times. This chain links TRBV20-1 with TRBJ1-2, with TRBD1 as a possible D gene (5 bases). The CDR3 is made up of 14 amino acids. CDR1 and CDR2 from the germline V gene are DFQATT and SNEGSKA (reference sequence). Trimming removed 0 bases from V and 3 bases from J, with 11 bases in between. The CDR3 loop is CSARDGTDYYGYTF. CDR3 nucleotide sequence: TGCAGTGCTAGAGACGGGACGGACTACTATGGCTACACCTTC.

Here the CDR3 reads CASSLDIRAYEQYF. DNA for the CDR3: TGTGCCAGCAGCTTAGATATCAGGGCCTACGAGCAGTACTTC. The chain carries TRBV11-1 and TRBJ2-7; maybe TRBD1 (5 bases). The CDR3 has 14 amino acids. Germline assignment: CDR1 SGHAT and CDR2 FQDESV (reference sequence). The ends were cut back, 1 base at V and 2 bases at J, with 9 bases in the middle.

This clonotype was seen at least ten times. V usage is TRBV20-1 and J usage is TRBJ1-5; tentative D call: TRBD1 (5 bases). The CDR3 length is 14 residues. Germline CDR1 is DFQATT and CDR2 is SNEGSKA (reference sequence). The V and J ends lost 5 bases and 7 bases respectively, with 18 bases between them. CDR3 amino acids: CSAPLRQEGQPQHF. CDR3 DNA: TGCAGTGCTCCGTTACGGCAAGAGGGGCAGCCCCAGCATTTT.

This clonotype was recorded at least ten times. The chain uses TRBV6-5 and TRBJ2-7; 10 bases agree with TRBD2. Germline V CDR1 and CDR2: MNHEY, SVGAGI. With 7 bases clipped from V and 0 bases from J, the junction kept 3 bases outside the gene matches. The length of the CDR3 is 14 residues. CDR3 DNA: TGTGCCAGCACCCCTAGCGGGAGCTCCTACGAGCAGTACTTC. As protein: CASTPSGSSYEQYF.

This clonotype occurred many times. The chain carries TRBV7-8 and TRBJ2-2, with TRBD1 identical over 7 bases. This CDR3 is built from 17 residues. Trimming at V came to 6 bases and at J to 4 bases, leaving 14 bases not matched to a gene. Germline CDR1 SGHVS, CDR2 FQNEAQ. CDR3 sequence reads: CASRLQTTGTGTGELFF. The CDR3 DNA reads TGTGCCAGCAGACTACAAACGACAGGGACGGGCACCGGGGAGCTGTTTTTT.

This clonotype was observed many times. The CDR3 coding sequence is TGTGCCAGCAGTCCGGGGGGGTCGTACACTGAAGCTTTCTTT. Translation: CASSPGGSYTEAFF. The chain couples TRBV6-2 or TRBV6-3 to TRBJ1-1, with D possibly matching TRBD1 (5 bases). The CDR3 extends over 14 amino acids. The V gene's germline CDR1 is MNHEY and CDR2 SVGEGT. V lost 5 bases to trimming and J lost 3 bases, with 13 bases between them.

This clonotype occurred once. The chain is built from TRBV6-1 and TRBJ1-2, with D possibly being TRBD1 (5 bases). The ends were cut back, 5 bases at V and 6 bases at J, with 10 bases in the middle. The CDR3 loop spans 12 amino acids. The germline gives CDR1 MNHNS, CDR2 SASEGT. The CDR3 coding sequence is TGTGCCAGCAGTCCGGGGCGGAATGGCTACACCTTC. Residues: CASSPGRNGYTF.

There are many counts of this clonotype. The chain has TRBV28 and TRBJ2-7, with 9 bases fitting TRBD1. The V segment lost 7 bases and the J segment 3 bases; nucleotides outside the gene matches: 7. CDR3 length: 14 amino acids. Germline assignment: CDR1 MDHEN and CDR2 SYDVKM. The CDR3 DNA is TGTGCCAGCATAGAACAGGGGGCGGACTACGAGCAGTACTTC. Translation gives CASIEQGADYEQYF.

This clonotype came up many times. This may be a read error, as it is one base from a much larger clone. This chain joins TRBV4-2 and TRBJ1-5, with 10 nucleotides matching TRBD1. Germline loops: CDR1 LGHNA, CDR2 YNFKEQ. The J segment lost 5 bases and the V segment lost 3 bases, leaving 1 base of the junction unmatched. The CDR3 is made up of 14 amino acids. CDR3 DNA: TGTGCCAGCAGCCAGACAGGGGGCGATCAGCCCCAGCATTTT. Translating gives CASSQTGGDQPQHF.

This clonotype was observed many times. The genes are TRBV28 and TRBJ2-5; 12 bases map to TRBD2. The germline V gene encodes CDR1 MDHEN and CDR2 SYDVKM. Trimming removed 6 bases from V and 5 bases from J; junction bases left unmatched: 10. The CDR3 extends over 16 amino acids. The CDR3 loop is CASRPWTSGTKETQYF. The CDR3 DNA reads TGTGCCAGCAGACCCTGGACTAGCGGGACCAAGGAGACCCAGTACTTC.

In this sample, this clonotype turned up many times. The CDR3 protein is CASSLARGNTEAFF. CDR3 DNA sequence: TGTGCCAGCAGCTTAGCTCGGGGGAACACTGAAGCTTTCTTT. The genes are TRBV7-8 and TRBJ1-1, with D hard to call. CDR1 is SGHVS and CDR2 is FQNEAQ in the germline V gene. The CDR3 covers 14 residues. V lost 0 bases, J lost 1 base, and 6 bases lay in between.

The CDR3 is CASRKRPADFTGELFF. In nucleotides, the CDR3 is TGTGCCAGCAGAAAACGCCCAGCGGACTTCACCGGGGAGCTGTTTTTT. The J gene is TRBJ2-2, the V gene TRBV7-3, with D perhaps TRBD2 (5 bases). Per the germline V gene, CDR1 is SGHTA and CDR2 is FQGTGA. The CDR3 is 16 amino acids. V dropped 6 bases and J dropped 4 bases, with 18 bases sitting between them.

The J gene is TRBJ2-7, the V gene TRBV24-1; D unresolved. V lost 8 bases and J lost 7, with 20 bases in between. The CDR3 extends over 14 amino acids. CDR1 KGHDR and CDR2 SFDVKD come from the germline V gene. CDR3 residues: CATTGHPGSEEQYF. Here the CDR3 DNA reads TGTGCCACCACAGGCCATCCCGGTTCGGAGGAGCAGTACTTC.

This clonotype was seen ten or more times. The chain combines TRBV24-1 with TRBJ2-7, with 9 bases matching TRBD1. The CDR3 is made up of 15 amino acids. V trimming: 9 bases; J trimming: 5 bases; junction bases outside the gene matches: 13. Germline loops: CDR1 KGHDR, CDR2 SFDVKD. CDR3 sequence reads: CATGRPGQGLHEQYF. The CDR3 nucleotides are TGTGCCACCGGAAGGCCGGGACAGGGATTACACGAGCAGTACTTC.

This clonotype was observed at least ten times. This chain connects TRBV18 to TRBJ2-7, with no clear D. V lost 1 base, J lost 4 bases, and 11 bases lay in between. Germline V CDR1 and CDR2: KGHSH, LQKENI. The CDR3 consists of 14 residues. The CDR3 DNA reads as TGTGCCAGCTCACCACAGGTCTTCGGGTACGAGCAGTACTTC. Residues: CASSPQVFGYEQYF.

For the CDR3, the DNA is TGCAGCGTTGTAAGGGGGGAGACCCAGTACTTC. Translated: CSVVRGETQYF. The chain joins TRBV29-1 to TRBJ2-5, with D maybe TRBD1 (6 bases). Germline V gene data show CDR1 as SQVTM and CDR2 as ANQGSEA. Between the trimmed V and J ends, which lost 4 bases and 5 bases, there was a span of 8 bases. This CDR3 contains 11 residues.

The table lists this clonotype with many counts. The chain joins TRBV6-9 to TRBJ1-6; 8 positions agree with TRBD1. Unmatched junction bases numbered 1, after V lost 2 bases and J lost 7 bases. CDR1 and CDR2 from the germline V gene are MNHGY and SVAAGI. The CDR3 loop spans 14 amino acids. The CDR3 loop is CASSYQGANSPLHF. Written as DNA, the CDR3 is TGTGCCAGCAGTTATCAGGGGGCCAATTCACCCCTCCACTTT.

This clonotype has only a few counts. The gene calls are TRBV20-1 and TRBJ2-7, with 12 bases identical to TRBD2. The CDR3 is 14 amino acids. J was trimmed by 3 bases and V by 3 bases; bases with no gene match: 3. Germline V gene sequence: CDR1 DFQATT, CDR2 SNEGSKA (reference sequence). The CDR3, as DNA: TGCAGTGCTAGCGGGACTAGCGGGCTCTACGAGCAGTACTTC. Amino acids: CSASGTSGLYEQYF.